This T cell receptor (beta chain) was identified during a study of T cells expressing NK-cell markers (dated by TCRdb to 2020 to 2022). Background on the whole study: TCR beta-chain repertoires were profiled in sorted CD3+CD56+NKG2C+, CD3+CD56+NKG2C- and CD3+CD56-NKG2C+ T-cell subsets from roughly eight donors. Seven of the eight sequenced donors were HCMV-seropositive and one was HCMV-seronegative. Randomly selected healthy volunteers, three men and five women, were used as the eight sequenced donors. Illumina HiSeq 2000/2500, MiSeq or NextSeq was used to sequence libraries as 2 x 150 bp reads. Here is what the overall study found, with its caveats: Those dominant clonotypes were again the most abundant among CD3+CD56-NKG2C+ cells in a handful of donors, at roughly 25-65%. Whether the expanded NKG2C-expressing T cell clones were specific for HCMV antigens was left unclear. In a handful of donors, the dominant CD3+CD56+NKG2C+ clonotypes were among the top 10 CD8+ clonotypes and accounted for about 1.0-7.5% of CD8+ T cells.

Sequencing instrument: Illumina HiSeq 2000. TCR beta cDNA libraries were made by 5'RACE template switching that added a universal primer site and unique molecular identifiers. Synthesis of cDNA was primed from the TCR beta constant segment and was followed by two consecutive PCR amplification steps. In the paper's pipeline: MIGEC handled demultiplexing of the reads and grouping by UMI, while MiTCR was used to assemble and quantify clonotypes. To exclude erroneous sequences, only TCR cDNA sequences supported by at least two reads were retained. Downstream repertoire analysis used the tcR package, and clonotypes were matched across fractions by CDR3 nucleotide sequence plus V segment. VDJmatch was used to annotate antigen specificity against VDJdb, with one amino acid substitution in CDR3 permitted. Through TCRdb reprocessing, the reads give one entry per CDR3 protein sequence; DNA is omitted. The V and J calls here are based on TCRdb, not the publication. This sample's clone table shows about 380,000 distinct CDR3 sequences. Of the sample, 5.2% is held by the ten largest clones.

A commercial ELISA kit detecting HCMV-specific IgG in serum was used to determine HCMV serostatus. Ficoll density gradient centrifugation was used to isolate peripheral blood mononuclear cells from blood. In regard to this clonotype: The antigen it binds to is not known.

The CDR3 covers 15 residues, taking in both the cysteine and the phenylalanine. The coding DNA is unavailable. For CDR1 and CDR2, the germline V gene lists SGHTA and FQGTGA. The TCR sequence derives from a man between 18 and 69 years old in good health. Sequenced material: blood T cells: a sorted CD56 or NKG2C T cell subset, CD4+ or CD8+ T cells, or bulk PBMC T cells (not recorded which). The V and J genes are TRBV7-3 and TRBJ2-6. The CDR3 reads CASSRTYSGANVLTF.